The 8 T cell receptor beta chains given below trace back to one sample, sequenced in a study of glioma-infiltrating T cells. The iRepertoire nested amplicon-rescue multiplex PCR amplified TCR alpha and beta CDR3s from RNA. TCRdb reanalysed the multiplex PCR reads using MiXCR and keeps one entry per CDR3 protein. Of about 20,000 distinct CDR3 sequences in the sample, about 22% are singletons; the top ten hold about an eighth. The specimen was glioma tissue, nonneoplastic brain tissue, or PBMCs (not recorded which). Receptors were obtained from a human donor with low-grade glioma or glioblastoma, undergoing nonglioma brain surgery, or in good health (not recorded which).

In this sample, this clonotype turned up many times. Here the CDR3 DNA reads TGTGCCAGCTCACTTCTAGTCAATGAGCAGTTCTTC. Amino acid sequence: CASSLLVNEQFF. J is TRBJ2-1 and V is TRBV18; no clear D. CDR3 length: 12 amino acids. Trimming removed 4 bases at V and 6 bases at J, with 7 bases between. CDR1 is KGHSH, CDR2 LQKENI, per germline.

V is TRBV4-1 and J is TRBJ2-7; maybe TRBD1 (6 bases). The CDR3 is made up of 15 amino acids. V lost 2 bases and J lost 3, with 14 bases in between. Germline assignment: CDR1 MGHRA and CDR2 YSYEKL. This CDR3 is CASSQLPGAYYEQYF. CDR3 coding DNA: TGCGCCAGCAGCCAATTGCCAGGGGCCTACTACGAGCAGTACTTC.

This clonotype occurred many times. The rearrangement links TRBV5-8 to TRBJ2-5; 9 positions match TRBD1. Germline lookup yields CDR1 SGHTS and CDR2 YDEGEE. With 2 bases clipped from V and 5 bases from J, the junction kept 13 bases outside the gene matches. The CDR3 loop spans 17 amino acids. CDR3 amino acids: CASSLTGTGRSTETQYF. The CDR3 DNA reads as TGTGCCAGCAGCTTAACCGGGACAGGGCGCTCGACGGAGACCCAGTACTTC.

This clonotype was counted ten times or more. This chain connects TRBV20-1 to TRBJ2-5, with 14 bases fitting TRBD2. Germline CDR1 DFQATT, CDR2 SNEGSKA (reference sequence). This CDR3 region has 16 residues. V lost 3 bases and J lost 1; bases outside the gene matches: 4. The CDR3 DNA reads as TGCAGTGCTAGCCCCGGGACTAGCGGGGGCCAAGAGACCCAGTACTTC. Encoded protein: CSASPGTSGGQETQYF.

This chain connects TRBV4-2 to TRBJ1-2; the D gene is possibly TRBD1 (5 bases). CDR3 length equals 15 residues. CDR1 LGHNA and CDR2 YNFKEQ come from the germline V gene. Trimming stripped 5 bases from V and 1 base from J, with 14 bases between. CDR3 sequence: CASSWGQGVNYGYTF. DNA of the CDR3: TGTGCCAGCAGCTGGGGTCAGGGAGTTAACTATGGCTACACCTTC.

About this clonotype: Mismatch with germline at one junction end may stem from a read error. The V call is TRBV11-2, the J call TRBJ2-5, with TRBD2 matching over 12 bases. From germline, CDR1 is SGHAT and CDR2 FQNNGV. The CDR3 runs to 15 residues. As DNA, the CDR3 is TGCGCCAGCAGCTCCTCTAGCGGGGGGGGAGAGACCCAGTACTTC. It encodes CASSSSSGGGETQYF.

V gene TRBV20-1 combines with J gene TRBJ2-1; TRBD2 matches at 10 bases. The germline V gene has CDR1 DFQATT and CDR2 SNEGSKA (reference sequence). Trimming cost V 5 bases and J 8 bases; bases outside gene matches: 12. CDR3 length: 15 amino acids. This chain's CDR3 is CSASGTSAYSYEQFF. In DNA, the CDR3 is TGCAGTGCTTCCGGGACTAGCGCCTACTCCTATGAGCAGTTCTTC.

V and J are TRBV11-2 and TRBJ2-1; TRBD2 aligns across 14 bases. J gave up 4 bases and V 3 bases, and 14 bases lay outside the gene matches. The CDR3 runs to 20 residues. Germline V CDR1 and CDR2: SGHAT, FQNNGV. CDR3 sequence (DNA): TGTGCCAGCAGCTTCCTTTCCCTGACTAGCGGGGGGGTTAAGTACAATGAGCAGTTCTTC. It encodes CASSFLSLTSGGVKYNEQFF.